These 11 T cell receptor beta chains came from one sample sequenced in a study of cytomegalovirus exposure and HLA in healthy donors. Use of 60 Vbeta and 13 Jbeta primers characterized the PCR. Sequenced by immunoSEQ multiplex PCR; TCRdb stores in-frame clones only, minus some. The data show about 82,000 clones, about 9.4% seen once. The sample comprised PBMCs. Receptors originate from a man aged 55 to 70 in good health and CMV-seropositive.

Ten or more counts support this clone. J is TRBJ1-4 and V is TRBV2; a weak D match, TRBD1 (5 bases). Looked up from germline, CDR1 is SNHLY and CDR2 is FYNNEI. The CDR3 consists of 14 residues. V lost 6 bases and J lost 0, with 8 bases in between. CDR3 sequence (DNA): TGTGCCAGCAGACTACAGGCAACTAATGAAAAACTGTTTTTT. Its translation: CASRLQATNEKLFF.

V is TRBV5-1 and J is TRBJ2-3; the D gene is possibly TRBD1 (6 bases). Trimming removed 4 bases from V and 2 bases from J, with 14 bases in between. Germline values: CDR1 SGHRS, CDR2 YFSETQ. There are 15 residues in the CDR3. CDR3 amino acids: CASSRDNPNTDTQYF. The CDR3 nucleotides are TGCGCCAGCAGCCGGGACAACCCGAACACAGATACGCAGTATTTT.

This chain joins TRBV19 and TRBJ2-3; D possibly corresponds to TRBD1 (5 bases). Germline CDR1 and CDR2: LNHDA and SQIVND (reference sequence). Trimming removed 8 bases from V and 4 bases from J, with 16 bases in between. The CDR3 covers 14 residues. The CDR3 spells CASWSGAAADTQYF. CDR3 bases: TGTGCCAGTTGGAGTGGGGCCGCGGCAGATACGCAGTATTTT. The full variable domain, completed using reference TRBV19 and TRBJ2-3, is DGGITQSPKYLFRKEGQNVTLSCEQNLNHDAMYWYRQDPGQGLRLIYYSQIVNDFQKGDIAEGYSVSREKKESFPLTVTSAQKNPTAFYLCASWSGAAADTQYFGPGTRLTVL.

The chain couples TRBV30 to TRBJ2-7, with a weak D call TRBD1 (5 bases). Germline V gene lookup returns CDR1 GTSNPN and CDR2 SVGIG (reference sequence). This CDR3 has 12 residues. The CDR3 bases are TGTGCCTGGAGCGGACAATTCTACGAGCAGTTCGTC. This translates into CAWSGQFYEQFV.

The chain couples TRBV13 to TRBJ2-3; D might be TRBD1 (6 bases). Germline V lookup: CDR1 PRHDT, CDR2 FYEKMQ (reference sequence). CDR3 length equals 17 residues. V lost 5 bases to trimming and J lost 5 bases, with 23 bases between them. The CDR3 is CASSMTGTTIQEDTQYF. In nucleotides, the CDR3 is TGTGCCAGCAGCATGACCGGGACAACGATTCAAGAAGATACGCAGTATTTT.

This rearrangement joins TRBV5-1 to TRBJ1-5; no definite D call. V dropped 4 bases and J dropped 2 bases, with 10 bases sitting between them. This CDR3 has 14 residues. CDR1 and CDR2 from the germline V gene are SGHRS and YFSETQ. The CDR3 spells CASSPDTGNQPQHF. The CDR3 DNA follows: TGCGCCAGCAGCCCTGACACTGGCAATCAGCCCCAGCATTTT.

The chain employs TRBV7-2 and TRBJ1-2; D not resolved. The CDR3 runs 11 residues. Germline CDR1 is SGHTA and CDR2 is FQGNSA. Trimming stripped 5 bases from V and 6 bases from J, with 7 bases between. The CDR3 reads CASSPSHGYTF. CDR3 nucleotide sequence: TGTGCCAGCAGCCCGTCCCATGGCTACACCTTC.

V is TRBV11-2 and J is TRBJ1-2; perhaps TRBD1 as D (6 bases). The germline V gene has CDR1 SGHAT and CDR2 FQNNGV. The CDR3 contains 16 residues. V gave up 6 bases and J gave up 3 bases, with 20 bases separating them. The CDR3 region is CASSQNRADGDYGYTF. CDR3 in DNA: TGTGCCAGCAGTCAAAACAGGGCCGACGGGGACTATGGCTACACCTTC.

V gene TRBV19 combines with J gene TRBJ2-7, with 11 bases matching TRBD2. CDR3 length: 14 residues. Germline values: CDR1 LNHDA, CDR2 SQIVND (reference sequence). V trimming: 5 bases; J trimming: 4 bases; junction bases outside the gene matches: 4. CDR3 DNA sequence: TGTGCCAGTAGTCCCGGGACTAGCGGATACGAGCAGTACTTC. It specifies CASSPGTSGYEQYF.

This clone was seen only a few times. The chain combines TRBV2 with TRBJ2-7, with 12 bases lining up with TRBD2. V was pared by 4 bases and J by 3 bases, with 7 bases of the junction left unmatched. CDR3 length equals 16 residues. Germline-derived CDR1 and CDR2 are SNHLY and FYNNEI. The CDR3 DNA follows: TGTGCCAGCAGTGCCGGACTAGCGGGGAGGGACTACGAGCAGTACTTC. Protein sequence: CASSAGLAGRDYEQYF.

The chain joins TRBV7-2 to TRBJ2-5; TRBD2 is a possible D gene (6 bases). The V end lost 2 bases, the J end lost 5 bases, and 18 bases lay between the germline ends. Germline CDR1 reads SGHTA; CDR2 reads FQGNSA. The CDR3 spans 16 residues. The CDR3 DNA sequence: TGTGCCAGCAGCTTAATTTCCCAAACTAGCCGCGAGACCCAGTACTTC. This encodes CASSLISQTSRETQYF.